The rows below give T cell receptor beta chains drawn from one sample of a study of T cells in lung cancer brain metastases. TCRdb keeps only in-frame clones here, not all; method: immunoSEQ multiplex PCR. The sample lists several thousand clones; roughly 89% were seen once. Sequenced sample: tumor tissue from the primary lung tumor. All receptors come from a man aged 50 to 60 with non-small cell lung cancer. CDR3s leave out the opening cysteine and the closing phenylalanine or tryptophan.

v_call: TRBV6-5; cdr3_aa: ASSYGDRGLRTEAF
v_call: TRBV4-2; cdr3_aa: ASSPSDGQTNEKLF
v_call: TRBV7-9; cdr3_aa: ASSRLAGGPNTGELF
v_call: TRBV30; cdr3_aa: AWSVRGREQY
v_call: TRBV7-2; cdr3_aa: ASSTREGTEAF
v_call: TRBV19; cdr3_aa: ASSIDTRLMNTEAF
v_call: TRBV25-1; cdr3_aa: ASSGTGSRTPLH
v_call: TRBV7-9; cdr3_aa: ASSRKNPYNEQF
v_call: TRBV5-8; cdr3_aa: ASSLQRYNEQF
v_call: TRBV15; cdr3_aa: ATSSRDTYEQY
v_call: TRBV7-9; cdr3_aa: ASSVSRAEPQH
v_call: TRBV6-4; cdr3_aa: ASSEALNTGELF
v_call: TRBV5-4; cdr3_aa: ASSLGDRMQETQY
v_call: TRBV5-6; cdr3_aa: ASSRSVTEAF
v_call: TRBV10-2; cdr3_aa: ASSVTSGGAREQY